This paragraph covers one T cell receptor (beta chain) sequence. The target antigen is unknown. This entry comes from a study of T cells in Graves' hyperthyroidism and ophthalmopathy. TCR beta CDR3 regions were amplified from RNA. RT-PCR in the first round (using the HTBI primer set) targeted the TCR CDR3. TCRdb processed the multiplex PCR reads anew with MiXCR; each CDR3 protein has one entry. The sample has roughly 700,000 distinct CDR3 sequences, 15% to 20% seen once. V trimming: 4 bases; J trimming: 0 bases; junction bases outside the gene matches: 13. The CDR3 totals 18 residues. Germline-derived CDR1 and CDR2 are SGHNT and YYREEE (reference sequence). Study outcomes and limitations: Ophthalmopathy, which appeared later, was predicted by the model a median about 6 months before onset.

Patients aged 18 to 65 had newly diagnosed hyperthyroidism of under 2 months' duration. Uncontrolled infections, other autoimmune diseases, pregnancy or lactation led to exclusion of patients. The sample was blood. This clonotype was obtained from a man over 45 with Graves' hyperthyroidism. The chain uses TRBV5-4 and TRBJ1-2; TRBD1 matches 9 bases. The DNA of the CDR3 is TGTGCCAGCAGCATGGACAGGGGTTGGGATGCACCTAACTATGGCTACACCTTC. It specifies CASSMDRGWDAPNYGYTF.